This T cell receptor beta chain was identified during a study of blood T cell repertoires in COVID-19. Study background: The samples span acute and convalescent COVID-19 from the United States, Italy and Spain. Nucleic acid was either cDNA or gDNA, and it came from T cells, B-cell-depleted T cells, or PBMCs.

Losses at the gene ends were 0 bases for V and 0 bases for J; bases not matched to a gene: 5. The CDR3 sequence is 16 residues long. CDR1 is MNHEY and CDR2 is SVGAGI in the germline V gene. Measured with immunoSEQ multiplex PCR; TCRdb has only the in-frame clones, and not every one. The repertoire holds approximately 180,000 clones, with 89% as singletons. Sequencing was carried out using PBMCs or T cells enriched from blood (not recorded which). This sequence was found in a woman in her thirties or forties with acute COVID-19. The chain links TRBV6-5 to TRBJ2-7; 7 bases are shared with TRBD1. The CDR3 DNA reads TGTGCCAGCAGTTACTCTCCACAGGGGAGCTCCTACGAGCAGTACTTC. Translating gives CASSYSPQGSSYEQYF.